The clone carrying this TCR beta chain was observed a few times. Its antigen is unidentified. The data originate from a study of T cells in Graves' hyperthyroidism and ophthalmopathy. It was RNA transcripts that yielded the amplified TCR beta CDR3 regions. The HTBI set primed first-round TCR CDR3 RT-PCR. TCRdb recomputed calls from the multiplex PCR reads with MiXCR, one row per CDR3 protein. The sample shows approximately 600,000 distinct CDR3 sequences, over 12% of them seen only once. The study, taken as a whole, reports: Model output signaled ophthalmopathy a median 6.5 months ahead of onset.

With duration under 3 months, ophthalmopathy was active: Clinical Activity Score at least 3, NOSPECS at least 4. The study based diagnoses on clinical symptoms, serum thyroxine and TRAb, thyroid ultrasound and orbital computed tomography. Source material for PBMCs was about 11 ml fresh peripheral blood. CDR1 and CDR2 (germline): LNHDA, SQIVND (reference sequence). There are 14 residues in the CDR3. Trimming cost V 5 bases and J 4 bases; bases outside gene matches: 4. The sequenced material came from blood. V usage is TRBV19 and J usage is TRBJ1-1; 10 bases match TRBD1. This receptor was obtained from a young woman with Graves' ophthalmopathy. CDR3 in amino acids: CASSQDRGGTEAFF. CDR3 nucleotides: TGTGCCAGTAGTCAGGACAGGGGGGGCACTGAAGCTTTCTTT.